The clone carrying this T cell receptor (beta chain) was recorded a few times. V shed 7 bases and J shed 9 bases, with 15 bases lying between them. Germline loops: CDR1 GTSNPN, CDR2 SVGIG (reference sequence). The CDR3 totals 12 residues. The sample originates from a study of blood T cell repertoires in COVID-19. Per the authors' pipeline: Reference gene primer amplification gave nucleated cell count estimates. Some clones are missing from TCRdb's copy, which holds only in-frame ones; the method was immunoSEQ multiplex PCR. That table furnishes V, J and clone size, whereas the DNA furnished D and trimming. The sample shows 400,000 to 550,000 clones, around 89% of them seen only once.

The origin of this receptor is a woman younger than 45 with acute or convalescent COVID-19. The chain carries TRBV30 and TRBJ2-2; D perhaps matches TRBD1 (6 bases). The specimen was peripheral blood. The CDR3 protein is CALEPGDRELFF. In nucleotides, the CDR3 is TGTGCCTTGGAACCAGGGGACCGGGAGCTGTTTTTT.